Listed below are T cell receptor beta chains from one sample, sequenced in a study of spatial heterogeneity in lung cancer. MiXCR was run by TCRdb on the 5' RACE reads, yielding one entry per CDR3 protein. The data show about 48,000 distinct CDR3 sequences, roughly 5.7% seen once. The sample in question was PBMCs, obtained at surgery. The receptors here all came from a male donor with early-stage non-small cell lung cancer. The CDR3 runs from the conserved cysteine through the conserved F or W. Each record gives: D gene, clone size, J gene, V gene, CDR3 DNA, CDR3 protein. D genes are given only for firm matches. Clone sizes are given selectively: once, few, many, or a class where the clone is expanded.

>-|many|TRBJ2-1|TRBV20-1
TGCAGTGCTAGAGTAGGGAATGAGCAGTTCTTC
CSARVGNEQFF
>-|many|TRBJ1-1|TRBV20-1
TGCAGTGCAGGGGGGGACACTGAAGCTTTCTTT
CSAGGDTEAFF
>-|-|TRBJ2-3|TRBV15
TGTGCCACCAGCAGAGGACAGACTAGCACAGATACGCAGTATTTT
CATSRGQTSTDTQYF
>-|many|TRBJ2-5|TRBV4-2
TGTGCCAGCAGGCGCTATAGCGTCGGGGGAGAGACCCAGTACTTC
CASRRYSVGGETQYF
>TRBD2|many|TRBJ2-1|TRBV12-3/TRBV12-4
TGTGCCAGCAGGCCCGGGACTAGCGGGGGGAGCTCCTACAATGAGCAGTTCTTC
CASRPGTSGGSSYNEQFF
>TRBD1|many|TRBJ1-2|TRBV4-1
TGCGCCAGCAGCCAAGACGACGGGACAGGGCGACTCTATGGCTACACCTTC
CASSQDDGTGRLYGYTF
>TRBD2|many|TRBJ2-6|TRBV4-3
TGCGCCAGCAGCCAAGATTGGAGCGGGAGGCCTGGGGCCAACGTCCTGACTTTC
CASSQDWSGRPGANVLTF
>-|-|TRBJ1-2|TRBV20-1
TGCAGTGCTAGTGCTCCGACGCTCCCGTATGGCTACACCTTC
CSASAPTLPYGYTF
>-|many|TRBJ1-5|TRBV28
TGTGCCAGCAGTTACGGTGGTCAGCCCCAGCATTTT
CASSYGGQPQHF
>-|many|TRBJ1-2|TRBV6-5
TGTGCCAGCAGCCTCCTGGGGCCCTATGGCTACACCTTC
CASSLLGPYGYTF
>TRBD1|many|TRBJ2-1|TRBV6-5
TGTGCCAGCAGTTACTCCGGAGGGACAGGGACCAATGAGCAGTTCTTC
CASSYSGGTGTNEQFF
>-|many|TRBJ2-2|TRBV29-1
TGCAGCGTAGCGCCCCCCAACACCGGGGAGCTGTTTTTT
CSVAPPNTGELFF
>-|many|TRBJ2-7|TRBV28
TGTGCCAGCAGTTTAGCAGGGACCCAAGGCGAGCAGTACTTC
CASSLAGTQGEQYF
>TRBD2|many|TRBJ2-3|TRBV11-1
TGTGCCAGCAGCCCCGGGACTAGTCCCACAGATACGCAGTATTTT
CASSPGTSPTDTQYF
>TRBD2|many|TRBJ2-2|TRBV3-1
TGTGCCAGCAGCCAAGCGGGAGGGCCGAACACCGGGGAGCTGTTTTTT
CASSQAGGPNTGELFF
>-|-|TRBJ2-5|TRBV4-1
TGCGCCAGCAGCCAAGGACAGATACTGTACCAAGAGACCCAGTACTTC
CASSQGQILYQETQYF
>-|many|TRBJ1-6|TRBV9
TGTGCCAGCAGCGAGAACCCTCAGGATTCACCCCTCCACTTT
CASSENPQDSPLHF
>TRBD1|many|TRBJ1-1|TRBV2
TGTGCCAGCAGCGTGGGACAGGGATCGAACACTGAAGCTTTCTTT
CASSVGQGSNTEAFF
>-|-|TRBJ2-2|TRBV28
TGTGCCAGCAGGAACACCGGGGACCTGTTTTTT
CASRNTGDLFF
>-|many|TRBJ2-1|TRBV25-1
TGTGCCAGCAGTAGCGCAGGCAACAATGAGCAGTTCTTC
CASSSAGNNEQFF
>-|few|TRBJ2-1|TRBV20-1
TGCAGTGCTAGAGATTGGAGGGGGACTCTGCAGTTCTTC
CSARDWRGTLQFF
>TRBD2|many|TRBJ2-3|TRBV29-1
TGCAGCGGGGACGGACTAGCGGGGACAGATACGCAGTATTTT
CSGDGLAGTDTQYF
>TRBD2|medium-sized|TRBJ2-7|TRBV7-3
TGTGCCAGCAGCTCGGGACTAGCGGGAGACGAGCAGTACTTC
CASSSGLAGDEQYF
>TRBD1|many|TRBJ1-2|TRBV7-9
TGTGCCAGCAGTCGGGACAGCTATGGCTACACCTTC
CASSRDSYGYTF
>TRBD2|many|TRBJ2-3|TRBV9
TGTGCCAGCAGCTTCGGACTAGCGGGATTCGGAGATACGCAGTATTTT
CASSFGLAGFGDTQYF
>-|-|TRBJ2-7|TRBV30
TGTGCTTGGAGTGTACTTCCTACTTCCTACGAGCAGTACTTC
CAWSVLPTSYEQYF
>-|many|TRBJ2-3|TRBV5-6
TGTGCCAGCAGCTTGGCAACTGTATTGGGTGGCACAGATACGCAGTATTTT
CASSLATVLGGTDTQYF
>-|few|TRBJ2-3|TRBV12-3/TRBV12-4
TGTGCCACCCGTAGGATCCCCGGGACTCACACAGATACGCAGTATTTT
CATRRIPGTHTDTQYF
>-|-|TRBJ2-2|TRBV9
TGTGCCAGCAGCGTAGACCCAATAAGCGGCGGGGAGCTGTTTTTT
CASSVDPISGGELFF
>TRBD1|many|TRBJ2-5|TRBV4-2
TGTGCCAGCAGCCGCCCTGGCCGGGACAGGGAGCAGACCCAGTACTTC
CASSRPGRDREQTQYF
>-|many|TRBJ2-6|TRBV6-5
TGTGCCAGCAGTTACTCGGGCCAAGCGGGGGCCAACGTCCTGACTTTC
CASSYSGQAGANVLTF
>-|many|TRBJ1-3|TRBV7-9
TGTGCCAGCAGCTCAGTGGGCGGGGTAGGATCCTCTGGAAACACCATATATTTT
CASSSVGGVGSSGNTIYF
>-|many|TRBJ2-5|TRBV29-1
TGCAGCGTTGGGGCGAGCGGGGAGACCCAGTACTTC
CSVGASGETQYF
>-|-|TRBJ1-2|TRBV12-3/TRBV12-4
TGTGCCAGCAGTTTAATTGGACAGTTAGGCTACACCTTC
CASSLIGQLGYTF
>TRBD2|many|TRBJ2-1|TRBV27
TGTGCCAGCAGTCCGCAACCGGGACTAGCGGGATCCTACAATGAGCAGTTCTTC
CASSPQPGLAGSYNEQFF
>-|many|TRBJ2-5|TRBV4-3
TGCGCCAGCAGCCAAGACCCTTCGTATGAGACCCAGTACTTC
CASSQDPSYETQYF
>TRBD2|many|TRBJ2-3|TRBV5-4
TGTGCCAGCAGCTTGATGGCGGGAGTATCAGATACGCAGTATTTT
CASSLMAGVSDTQYF
>-|-|TRBJ1-1|TRBV12-3/TRBV12-4
TGTGCCAGCAGTTTAGAGGTCCGGGAAGCTTTCTTT
CASSLEVREAFF
>-|-|TRBJ2-3|TRBV30
TGTGCCTGGAGTGTCTCAGGGGGAGGGACAGATACGCAGTATTTT
CAWSVSGGGTDTQYF
>TRBD1|many|TRBJ1-3|TRBV25-1
TGTGCCAGCAGTCCCCGGACAGGGGGCTATGGAAACACCATATATTTT
CASSPRTGGYGNTIYF
>-|many|TRBJ2-5|TRBV19
TGTGCCAGTAGCCCACCCCTTCCGGGGCGAGAGACCCAGTACTTC
CASSPPLPGRETQYF
>-|many|TRBJ2-7|TRBV20-1
TGCAGTGCTAGAGATGCGGCTTCCAGTTCCTACGAGCAGTACTTC
CSARDAASSSYEQYF
>-|many|TRBJ2-1|TRBV20-1
TGCAGTGCTAGAGATCCCGTACTCAATGAGCAGTTCTTC
CSARDPVLNEQFF
>-|many|TRBJ2-7|TRBV19
TGTGCCAGTAGTATCGCGGGGGCCAACTACGAGCAGTACTTC
CASSIAGANYEQYF
>TRBD1|many|TRBJ1-1|TRBV5-1
TGCGCCAGCAGCAGGGACAGGGGTGGGACTGAAGCTTTCTTT
CASSRDRGGTEAFF
>-|many|TRBJ1-6|TRBV2
TGTGCCAGCTTCCCGATGGGGTATAATTCACCCCTCCACTTT
CASFPMGYNSPLHF
>-|-|TRBJ2-7|TRBV5-6
TGTGCCAGCAGCTTGACCAGCTACGAGCAGTACTTC
CASSLTSYEQYF
>TRBD1|many|TRBJ2-5|TRBV14
TGTGCCAGCAGCCTCGGGACAGACTTCCAAGAGACCCAGTACTTC
CASSLGTDFQETQYF
>TRBD1|many|TRBJ2-7|TRBV20-1
TGCAGTGCTATTTCCCAGGGGGCAAGCTACGAGCAGTACTTC
CSAISQGASYEQYF
>TRBD1|many|TRBJ1-2|TRBV29-1
TGCAGCGCCAGGGACAGCGGATCTAACTATGGCTACACCTTC
CSARDSGSNYGYTF
>-|many|TRBJ2-7|TRBV7-8
TGTGCCAGCAGCCACGACGACTTAGGACGGGTCTCCGGCGAGCAGTACTTC
CASSHDDLGRVSGEQYF
>-|many|TRBJ2-7|TRBV7-8
TGTGCCAGCAGCAAGTATGGGCGGAGTTCCTACGAGCAGTACTTC
CASSKYGRSSYEQYF
>-|many|TRBJ1-1|TRBV2
TGTGCCAGCAGTGAACAGGGCGGATACACTGAAGCTTTCTTT
CASSEQGGYTEAFF
>-|many|TRBJ2-7|TRBV5-1
TGCGCCAGCAGCTTGGGGGGCTACGAGCAGTACTTC
CASSLGGYEQYF
>-|many|TRBJ1-3|TRBV9
TGTGCCAGCAGCGTAGGGGAGGGGAGCTCTGGAAACACCATATATTTT
CASSVGEGSSGNTIYF